Sequencing of this T cell receptor beta chain was carried out in a study of T cell responses to AZD1222 COVID-19 vaccine. Sequencing was performed with immunoSEQ multiplex PCR; in TCRdb, only in-frame clones are kept and a portion is missing. The data contain 120,000 or so clones, around 92% of them singletons. As for this clone: Antigen unknown.

Study observations and caveats: Of spike-specific TCRs, nearly half reportedly target regions left unmutated in variants. Baseline antibody screening turned up just six seropositive AZD1222 recipients. The repertoires were collected only after the peak T cell response.

This clonotype originated in an adult in good health. The specimen comprised peripheral blood, sampled on day 0 of AZD1222 vaccination.

CDR3 coding DNA: TGTGCCAGCAGTTTAAACGGAGGGACTGAAGCTTTCTTT. It codes for CASSLNGGTEAFF. J is TRBJ1-1 and V is TRBV28; D not resolved. CDR3 length: 13 amino acids. Germline V gives CDR1 MDHEN, CDR2 SYDVKM. V was shortened by 2 bases and J by 5 bases, with 9 bases between the two germline ends.